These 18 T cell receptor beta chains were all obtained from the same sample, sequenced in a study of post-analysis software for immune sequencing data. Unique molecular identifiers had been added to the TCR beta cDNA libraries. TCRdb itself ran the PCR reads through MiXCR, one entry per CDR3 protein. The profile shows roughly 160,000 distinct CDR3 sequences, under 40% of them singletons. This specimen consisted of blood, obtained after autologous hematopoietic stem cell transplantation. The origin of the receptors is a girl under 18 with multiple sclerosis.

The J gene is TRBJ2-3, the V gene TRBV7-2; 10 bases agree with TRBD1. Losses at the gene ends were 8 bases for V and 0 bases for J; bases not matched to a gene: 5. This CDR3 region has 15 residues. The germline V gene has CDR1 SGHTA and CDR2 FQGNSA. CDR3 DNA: TGTGCCAGCCGGGACAGGGGATATAGCACAGATACGCAGTATTTT. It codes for CASRDRGYSTDTQYF.

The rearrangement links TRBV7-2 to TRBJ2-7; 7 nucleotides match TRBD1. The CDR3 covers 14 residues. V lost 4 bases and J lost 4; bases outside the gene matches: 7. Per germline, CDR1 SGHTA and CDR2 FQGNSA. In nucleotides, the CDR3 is TGTGCCAGCAGCTCCCCCGGGACAGAGTACGAGCAGTACTTC. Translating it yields CASSSPGTEYEQYF. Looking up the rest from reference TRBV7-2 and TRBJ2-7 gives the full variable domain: GAGVSQSPSNKVTEKGKDVELRCDPISGHTALYWYRQSLGQGLEFLIYFQGNSAPDKSGLPSDRFSAERTGGSVSTLTIQRTQQEDSAVYLCASSSPGTEYEQYFGPGTRLTVT.

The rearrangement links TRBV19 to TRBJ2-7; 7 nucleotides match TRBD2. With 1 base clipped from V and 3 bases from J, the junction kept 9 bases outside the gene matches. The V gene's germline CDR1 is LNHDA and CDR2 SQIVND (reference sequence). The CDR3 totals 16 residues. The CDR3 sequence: CASSIGWSSGVYEQYF. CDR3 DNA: TGTGCCAGTAGTATAGGATGGTCTAGCGGAGTCTACGAGCAGTACTTC. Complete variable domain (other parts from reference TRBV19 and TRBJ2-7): DGGITQSPKYLFRKEGQNVTLSCEQNLNHDAMYWYRQDPGQGLRLIYYSQIVNDFQKGDIAEGYSVSREKKESFPLTVTSAQKNPTAFYLCASSIGWSSGVYEQYFGPGTRLTVT.

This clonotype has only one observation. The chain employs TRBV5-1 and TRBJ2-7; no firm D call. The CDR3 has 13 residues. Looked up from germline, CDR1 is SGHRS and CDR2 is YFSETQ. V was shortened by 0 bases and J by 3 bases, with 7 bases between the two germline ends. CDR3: CASSLEHNYEQYF. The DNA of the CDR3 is TGCGCCAGCAGCTTGGAACACAACTACGAGCAGTACTTC.

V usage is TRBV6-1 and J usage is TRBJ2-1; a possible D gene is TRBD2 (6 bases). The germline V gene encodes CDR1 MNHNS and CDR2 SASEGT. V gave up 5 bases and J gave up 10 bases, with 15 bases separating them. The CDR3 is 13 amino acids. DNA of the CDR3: TGTGCCAGCAGTCGGGACTCCCCCTCGGAGCAGTTCTTC. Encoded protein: CASSRDSPSEQFF.

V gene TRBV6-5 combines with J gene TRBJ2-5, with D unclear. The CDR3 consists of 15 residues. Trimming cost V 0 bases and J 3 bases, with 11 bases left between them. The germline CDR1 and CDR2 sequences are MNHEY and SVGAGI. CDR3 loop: CASSYSKAEEETQYF. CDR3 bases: TGTGCCAGCAGTTACTCGAAGGCCGAGGAAGAGACCCAGTACTTC.

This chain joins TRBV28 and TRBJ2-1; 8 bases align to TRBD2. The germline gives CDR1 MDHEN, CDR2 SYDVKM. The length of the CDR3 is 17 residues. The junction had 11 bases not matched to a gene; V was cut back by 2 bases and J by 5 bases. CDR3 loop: CASSLPLGGRRDNEQFF. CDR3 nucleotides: TGTGCCAGCAGTTTACCGCTGGGCGGGAGGAGGGACAATGAGCAGTTCTTC.

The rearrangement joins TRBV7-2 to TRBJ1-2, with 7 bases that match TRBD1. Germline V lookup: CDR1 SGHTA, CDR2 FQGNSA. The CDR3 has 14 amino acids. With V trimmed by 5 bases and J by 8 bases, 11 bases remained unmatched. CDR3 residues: CASSPTMDRLGYTF. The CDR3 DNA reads TGTGCCAGCAGCCCAACCATGGACAGGCTCGGCTACACCTTC.

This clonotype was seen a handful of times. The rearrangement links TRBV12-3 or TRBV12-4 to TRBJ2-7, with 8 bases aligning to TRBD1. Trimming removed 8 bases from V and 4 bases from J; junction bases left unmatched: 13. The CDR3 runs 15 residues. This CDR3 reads CASSAPGQGIYEQYF. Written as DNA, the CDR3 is TGTGCCAGCTCCGCCCCAGGACAGGGAATTTACGAGCAGTACTTC.

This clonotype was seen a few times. CDR3: CATSDHLAGQGEFVSYNEQFF. CDR3 DNA: TGTGCCACCAGTGATCACCTCGCGGGACAGGGTGAGTTTGTCTCCTACAATGAGCAGTTCTTC. This chain connects TRBV24-1 to TRBJ2-1, with TRBD1 matching 9 bases. Germline CDR1 is KGHDR and CDR2 is SFDVKD. CDR3 length: 21 amino acids. V was pared by 3 bases and J by 0 bases, with 17 bases of the junction left unmatched.

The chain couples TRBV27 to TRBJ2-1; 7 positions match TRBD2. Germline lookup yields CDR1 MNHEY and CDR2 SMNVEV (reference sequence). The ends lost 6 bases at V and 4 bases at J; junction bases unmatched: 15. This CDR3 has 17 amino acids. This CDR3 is CASSTPGVSGDYNEQFF. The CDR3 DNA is TGTGCCAGCAGCACCCCCGGCGTCAGCGGGGATTACAATGAGCAGTTCTTC.

The CDR3 DNA follows: TGTGCCAGCAGTTTGGGACAGGGATGGAACTATGGCTACACCTTC. This translates into CASSLGQGWNYGYTF. The chain is built from TRBV27 and TRBJ1-2, with 9 bases aligning to TRBD1. Germline assignment: CDR1 MNHEY and CDR2 SMNVEV (reference sequence). After removal of 3 bases from V and 2 bases from J, the junction contained 4 bases not matched to a gene. This CDR3 comprises 15 residues.

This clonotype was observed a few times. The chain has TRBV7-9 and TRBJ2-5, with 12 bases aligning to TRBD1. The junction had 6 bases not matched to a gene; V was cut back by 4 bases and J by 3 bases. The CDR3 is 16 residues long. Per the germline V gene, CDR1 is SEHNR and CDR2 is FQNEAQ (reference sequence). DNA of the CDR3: TGTGCCAGCAGCTCGTGGGACAGGGGGCTGGAAGAGACCCAGTACTTC. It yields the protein CASSSWDRGLEETQYF.

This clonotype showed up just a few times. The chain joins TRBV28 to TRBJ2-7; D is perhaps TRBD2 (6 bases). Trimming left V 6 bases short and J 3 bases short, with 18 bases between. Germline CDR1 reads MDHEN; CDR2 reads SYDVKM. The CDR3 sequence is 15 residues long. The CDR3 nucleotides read TGTGCCAGCAGCCGGAAGTCTTTGGGAGGCTACGAGCAGTACTTC. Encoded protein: CASSRKSLGGYEQYF.

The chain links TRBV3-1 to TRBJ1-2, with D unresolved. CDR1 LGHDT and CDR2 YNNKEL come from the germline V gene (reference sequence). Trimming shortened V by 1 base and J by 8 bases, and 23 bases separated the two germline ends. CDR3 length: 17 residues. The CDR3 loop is CASSQVHPSTNYGGYTF. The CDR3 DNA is TGTGCCAGCAGCCAAGTACACCCGAGTACGAACTATGGCGGCTACACCTTC. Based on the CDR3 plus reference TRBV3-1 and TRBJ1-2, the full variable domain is DTAVSQTPKYLVTQMGNDKSIKCEQNLGHDTMYWYKQDSKKFLKIMFSYNNKELIINETVPNRFSPKSPDKAHLNLHINSLELGDSAVYFCASSQVHPSTNYGGYTFGSGTRLTVV.

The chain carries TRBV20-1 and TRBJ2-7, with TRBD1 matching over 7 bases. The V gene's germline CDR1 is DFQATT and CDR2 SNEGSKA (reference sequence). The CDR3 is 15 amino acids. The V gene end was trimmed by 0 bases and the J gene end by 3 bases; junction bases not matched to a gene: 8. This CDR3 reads CSARDWGTAIYEQYF. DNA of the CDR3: TGCAGTGCTAGAGATTGGGGGACAGCAATCTACGAGCAGTACTTC.

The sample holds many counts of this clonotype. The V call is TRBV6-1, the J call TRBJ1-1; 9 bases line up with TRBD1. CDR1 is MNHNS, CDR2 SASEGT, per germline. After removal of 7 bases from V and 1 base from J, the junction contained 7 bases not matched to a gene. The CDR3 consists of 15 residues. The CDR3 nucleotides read TGTGCCAGCAACCCACGGGGACAGGGGAACACTGAAGCTTTCTTT. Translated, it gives CASNPRGQGNTEAFF.

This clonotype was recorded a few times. As DNA, the CDR3 is TGCAGTGCTAGCGATAGCGGGAGGCCCTACTACGAGCAGTACTTC. Encoded protein: CSASDSGRPYYEQYF. This chain links TRBV20-1 with TRBJ2-7; 10 nucleotides align to TRBD2. The ends lost 3 bases at V and 3 bases at J; junction bases unmatched: 8. CDR3 size: 15 residues. Germline values: CDR1 DFQATT, CDR2 SNEGSKA (reference sequence).